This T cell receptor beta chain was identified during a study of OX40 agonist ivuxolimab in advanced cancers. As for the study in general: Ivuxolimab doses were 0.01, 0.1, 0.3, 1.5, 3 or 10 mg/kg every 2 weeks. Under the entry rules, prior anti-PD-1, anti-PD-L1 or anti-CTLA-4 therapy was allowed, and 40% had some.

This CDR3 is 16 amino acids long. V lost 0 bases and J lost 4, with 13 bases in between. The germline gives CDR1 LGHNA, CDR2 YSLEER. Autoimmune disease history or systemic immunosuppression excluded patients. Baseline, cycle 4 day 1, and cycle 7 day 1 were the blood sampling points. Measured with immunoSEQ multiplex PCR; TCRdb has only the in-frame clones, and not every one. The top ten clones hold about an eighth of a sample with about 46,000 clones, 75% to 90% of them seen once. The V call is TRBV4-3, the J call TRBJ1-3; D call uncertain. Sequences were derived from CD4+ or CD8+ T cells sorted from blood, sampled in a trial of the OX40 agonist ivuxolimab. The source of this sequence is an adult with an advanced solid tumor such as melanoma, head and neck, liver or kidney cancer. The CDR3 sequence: CASSQDKGVSGNTIYF. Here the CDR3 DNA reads TGCGCCAGCAGCCAAGATAAGGGAGTGTCAGGAAACACCATATATTTT.